Below, one TCR beta chain is given with its context. The antigen this receptor binds is unknown. There are no base qualities to consult, and no much larger clone falls within one base. This sample was included in a study of shared clonotypes between healthy human individuals (dated by TCRdb to the early 2020s). For the wider study: The cohort comprised a couple of women and a few men aged 18 to 49 years. For each donor, CD4 naive and CD4 memory were each given three plates, CD8 naive was given two plates, and CD8 memory was given one plate. To increase sequencing depth and limit assay-specific biases, TCR repertoire library preparation and sequencing were carried out by different laboratories using diverse techniques. Per donor, leukapheresis produced somewhere between about 0.9 and 9.5 billion PBMCs. The study deeply sequenced blood TCR repertoires of five healthy adults to estimate repertoire size and the extent of clonotype sharing between individuals.

Trimming leaves V shorter by 5 bases and J shorter by 2 bases, with the junction holding 3 bases beyond the gene matches. The CDR3 runs 15 amino acids, cysteine and phenylalanine included. Of all the DNA, just the CDR3 is kept, 45 bases in frame from base 1. Per the germline V gene, SGHVS is the CDR1 and FQNEAQ is the CDR2. Points the paper makes about the study in general: Pairwise subsampling indicated that sequencing depth was expected to affect the degree of clonotype sharing among donors. Only blood was sampled, and tissue TCR repertoires likely differ from those in blood. Compared with non-shared clonotypes, clonotypes shared by all four sorted-subset donors had higher generation probabilities. Incomplete sequencing was indicated by rarefaction of sorted-subset datasets, despite the large sequencing depth. About 4.5% of naive CD4, 3.5% of naive CD8, approximately 2% of memory CD4, and 0.4% of memory CD8 clonotypes were shared across a handful of donors. Larger estimated clonotype richness was generally found for naive subsets than for memory subsets. Because the study included only a small number of donors, the genetic and exposure-history diversity represented was limited.

The donors were healthy, HIV-negative adults with no recently reported acute infections or vaccinations. All donors were Caucasian adults living in Nashville, Tennessee, USA. Magnetic negative selection was used to enrich CD4+ T cells, after which naive cells were positively selected on CD45RA and the negative fraction became the memory subset. Blood was obtained by leukapheresis, after which PBMCs were separated by Ficoll-Histopaque density gradient centrifugation and cryopreserved in liquid nitrogen vapor phase. Purity and quantity of every magnetically sorted T cell population were checked by analytical flow cytometry. Genomic DNA was isolated from every sorted fraction and measured by UV absorbance on a Nanodrop 2000c. Using the deep immunoSEQ assay, multiplex PCR amplified TCR CDR3 regions from genomic DNA. Extracted genomic DNA from each cell subset was spread evenly across all wells of several immunoSEQ 96-well plates, with each plate serving as a replicate. For sorted subsets, roughly 200 ng of genomic DNA, equivalent to 25,000 to 30,000 T cell genomes, went into each replicate PCR. Purified libraries were measured with a Qubit 3.0 fluorometer, size-checked on a Bioanalyzer 2100, and measured again with the KAPA Library Quantification kit. Every immunoSEQ 96-well plate was sequenced on a dedicated single-read 150-cycle Illumina NextSeq 550 flow cell. As for the original processing: Because only junctional sequences without quality scores were contained in the immunoSEQ output, filtering matching that applied to full-length reads could not be performed. To assign V/J genes and CDR3, sequences were annotated against IMGT germline references using PyIR, a Python wrapper for IgBLAST v1.9. Any read was removed if the V/J assignment was weak (E-value above 1e-6), the CDR3 was missing, or the read contained stop codons, out-of-frame junctions, or ambiguous translated residues. V3J clonotypes were defined as sequences sharing an identical inferred V gene, J gene, and CDR3 amino acid sequence. Percentage overlap between repertoires was computed as shared unique clonotypes divided by the size of the smaller repertoire. Richness of each repertoire was evaluated using RTK rarefaction, the Chao1 estimator, and Recon v2.1 estimates of unobserved clonotypes. For all TCRbeta clonotypes obtained by the gDNA method from a few donors, generation probabilities were computed with OLGA. This immuneACCESS table, as held by TCRdb, lists in-frame sequences with V and J called but not all clones. Of the missing ones, under half trace to an unresolved V gene in checked studies; the others have no known cause. The V and J calls and clone size are taken from that table; D and trimming were inferred from the DNA. This sample has 800,000 to 1,200,000 clones in its table, and 75% to 85% of those were observed once. 0.5% to 0.6% of the sample is held by the ten biggest clonotypes.

This TCR derives from a man in his late teens or twenties in good health. Some clones in this sample may be carry-over from other donors' samples. The sample was memory CD4+ T cells from PBMCs. The label giving this sample's cell subset or site can be read as: CD45RA-negative fraction. The chain joins TRBV7-8 to TRBJ2-7; 13 bases in the junction line up with TRBD2. CDR3 protein: CASSRGTSGTYEQYF. The bases read TGTGCCAGCAGCCGCGGGACTAGCGGGACCTACGAGCAGTACTTC.